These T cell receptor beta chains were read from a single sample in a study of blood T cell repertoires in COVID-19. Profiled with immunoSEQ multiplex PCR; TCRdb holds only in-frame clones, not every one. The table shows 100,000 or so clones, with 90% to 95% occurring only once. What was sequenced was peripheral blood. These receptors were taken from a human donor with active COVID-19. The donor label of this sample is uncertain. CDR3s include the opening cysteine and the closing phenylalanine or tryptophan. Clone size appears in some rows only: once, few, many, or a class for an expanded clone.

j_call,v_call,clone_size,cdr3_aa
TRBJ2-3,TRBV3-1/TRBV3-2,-,CASSQSAGTSGGGFMDTQYF
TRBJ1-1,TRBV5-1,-,CASSLGFRVTGDTEAFF
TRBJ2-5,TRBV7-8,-,CASSLVLAGGRLETQYF
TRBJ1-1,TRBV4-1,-,CASSHRGNTEAFF
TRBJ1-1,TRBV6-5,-,CASSRRTGASTEAFF
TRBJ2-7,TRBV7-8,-,CASSLVGRVGSSYEQYF
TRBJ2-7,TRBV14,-,CASSQKGGPSDEQYF
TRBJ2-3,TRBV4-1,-,CASSQSGATDTQYF
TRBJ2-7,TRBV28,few,CASSFGSGRSTSYEQYF
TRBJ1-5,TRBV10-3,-,CAISQGYGNQPQHF
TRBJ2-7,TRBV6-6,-,CASSYSVWSGAYEQYF
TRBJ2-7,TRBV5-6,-,CASSLEDSLYEQYF
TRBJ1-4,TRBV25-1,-,CASSDVQGREKLFF
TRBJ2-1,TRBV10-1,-,CASSEVSLAGGHKFF
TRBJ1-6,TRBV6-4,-,CASSTEYNSPLHF
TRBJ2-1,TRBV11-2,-,CASSLDRGGGAYNEQFF
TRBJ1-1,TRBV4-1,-,CASSQTVDPGGTEAFF
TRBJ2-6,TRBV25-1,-,CASRTSGANVLTF
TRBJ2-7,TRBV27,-,CASSLSNRGLDEQYF
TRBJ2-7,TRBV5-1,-,CASSLATGIAHEQYF
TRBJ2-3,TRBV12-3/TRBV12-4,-,CASRRGADTQYF
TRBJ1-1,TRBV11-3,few,CASSSTGSPLNTEAFF
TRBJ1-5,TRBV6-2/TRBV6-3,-,CASSYRDNNQPQHF
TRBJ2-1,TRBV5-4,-,CASSLSSTYNEQFF
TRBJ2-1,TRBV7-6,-,CASSLPPTAYNEQFF
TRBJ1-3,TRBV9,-,CASSALTGTSGNTIYF
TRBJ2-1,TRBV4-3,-,CASSQDGPGLADEQFF
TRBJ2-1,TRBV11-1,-,CASSWGLAGVYEQFF
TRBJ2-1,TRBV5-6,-,CASSFPGTVYNEQFF
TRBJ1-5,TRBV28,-,CASSYDRVADQPQHF
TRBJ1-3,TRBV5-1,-,CASSLQGTSSGNTIYF
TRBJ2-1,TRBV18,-,CASSGQGGSSYNEQFF
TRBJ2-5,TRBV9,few,CASSPGDRNQETQYF
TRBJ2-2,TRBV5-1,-,CASSLAQTTGELFF
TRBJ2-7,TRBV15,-,CATSPLGARSSYEQYF
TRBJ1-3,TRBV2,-,CASSATGFGNTIYF
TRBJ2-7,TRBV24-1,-,CATSDPTSGGYEQYF
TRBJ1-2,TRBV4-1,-,CASSQPTGPSNYGYTF
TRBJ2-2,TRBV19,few,CASSRTSYTGELFF
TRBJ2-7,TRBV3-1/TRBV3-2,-,CASSQERWRGEQYF
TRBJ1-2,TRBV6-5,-,CASSKTGSGYTF